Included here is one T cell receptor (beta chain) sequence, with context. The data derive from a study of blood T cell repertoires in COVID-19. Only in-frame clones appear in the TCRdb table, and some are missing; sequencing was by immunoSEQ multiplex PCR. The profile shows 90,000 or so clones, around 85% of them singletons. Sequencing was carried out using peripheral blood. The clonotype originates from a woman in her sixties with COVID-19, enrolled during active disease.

CDR3 protein: CASSKAGGGNGYTF. CDR3 sequence (DNA): TGTGCCAGCAGCAAAGCCGGCGGGGGGAATGGCTACACCTTC. The chain employs TRBV21-1 and TRBJ1-2. TRBV21-1 is marked as a pseudogene. The CDR3 totals 14 residues.